These 15 T cell receptor beta chains came from one sample sequenced in a study of T-cell reconstitution after alpha-beta-depleted transplantation in children. Unique molecular identifiers tagged the TCRbeta library. TCRdb passed the PCR reads through MiXCR, listing each CDR3 protein once. This sample has around 400,000 distinct CDR3 sequences, with approximately 10% found just once. The material sequenced was PBMCs from the stem cell graft donor, taken from the stem cell graft. The origin of the receptors is a human donor who donated a stem cell graft to a child with acute myeloid leukemia.

Ten or more counts support this clonotype. For the CDR3, the DNA is TGTGCCAGCAGCTTAGCCCCTCAAGAGACCCAGTACTTC. It is translated as CASSLAPQETQYF. The V gene is TRBV11-2, the J gene TRBJ2-5; D is unclear. V dropped 1 base and J dropped 2 bases, with 5 bases sitting between them. The CDR3 extends over 13 amino acids. From germline, CDR1 is SGHAT and CDR2 FQNNGV. The whole variable domain, remainder taken from reference TRBV11-2 and TRBJ2-5, is EAGVAQSPRYKIIEKRQSVAFWCNPISGHATLYWYQQILGQGPKLLIQFQNNGVVDDSQLPKDRFSAERLKGVDSTLKIQPAKLEDSAVYLCASSLAPQETQYFGPGTRLLVL.

This clonotype came up many times. The J gene is TRBJ2-3, the V gene TRBV27; D might be TRBD1 (6 bases). The germline V and J ends were trimmed by 0 bases and 0 bases, with 7 bases remaining between them. Germline V CDR1 and CDR2: MNHEY, SMNVEV (reference sequence). The CDR3 contains 15 residues. Written as DNA, the CDR3 is TGTGCCAGCAGTTTATCGCAGGGGAGCACAGATACGCAGTATTTT. Translation gives CASSLSQGSTDTQYF.

The sample holds many counts of this clonotype. The chain joins TRBV12-3 or TRBV12-4 to TRBJ2-3; weak D call: TRBD2 (6 bases). V gave up 3 bases and J gave up 4 bases, with 14 bases separating them. CDR3 length: 15 residues. In DNA form, the CDR3 reads TGTGCCAGCAGTTTTAGTGGGGGAGGTTCAGATACGCAGTATTTT. Translated: CASSFSGGGSDTQYF.

To note about this clonotype: An end of the junction does not agree with germline; a read error may underlie this. V is TRBV4-2 and J is TRBJ2-2, with 9 bases that match TRBD2. CDR1 and CDR2 from the germline V gene are LGHNA and YNFKEQ. CDR3 length: 15 residues. The CDR3 DNA follows: TGTGCCAGCAGCCCCCCCCGGACTAGCGCCGGGGACCTGTTTTTT. This gives the protein CASSPPRTSAGDLFF.

The V gene is TRBV7-2, the J gene TRBJ2-4, with 10 bases identical to TRBD1. CDR3 length: 17 amino acids. Germline CDR1 is SGHTA and CDR2 is FQGNSA. The junction had 13 bases not matched to a gene; V was cut back by 5 bases and J by 6 bases. The CDR3 nucleotides are TGTGCCAGCAGCCAAGAAGTGATGCGGACAGGGGGAAACATTCAGTACTTC. This translates into CASSQEVMRTGGNIQYF.

This clonotype occurred a few times. The V and J genes are TRBV6-2 or TRBV6-3 and TRBJ2-1, with unresolved D. From germline, CDR1 is MNHEY and CDR2 SVGEGT. The CDR3 length is 14 residues. Trimming removed 2 bases at V and 7 bases at J, with 12 bases between. CDR3 sequence reads: CASSYGVARNEQFF. In DNA, the CDR3 is TGTGCCAGCAGTTACGGAGTAGCTCGTAATGAGCAGTTCTTC.

In this sample, this clonotype turned up many times. The chain combines TRBV2 with TRBJ1-6; D possibly corresponds to TRBD1 (5 bases). From germline, CDR1 is SNHLY and CDR2 FYNNEI. The germline V and J ends were trimmed by 2 bases and 9 bases, with 11 bases remaining between them. The CDR3 loop spans 14 amino acids. CDR3 coding DNA: TGTGCCAGCAGTGAAACCGGGGGAAGTTCACCCCTCCACTTT. Amino acid sequence: CASSETGGSSPLHF.

At least ten counts were recorded for this clonotype. This chain uses TRBV7-6 with TRBJ2-7; D is undetermined. CDR1 is SGHVS and CDR2 is FNYEAQ in the germline V gene. Trimming removed 5 bases from V and 0 bases from J, with 11 bases in between. The CDR3 contains 14 residues. The CDR3 is CASSPGTSSYEQYF. CDR3 nucleotides: TGTGCCAGCAGCCCTGGCACGAGCTCCTACGAGCAGTACTTC. The full variable domain, with the rest looked up from reference TRBV7-6 and TRBJ2-7, is GAGVSQSPRYKVTKRGQDVALRCDPISGHVSLYWYRQALGQGPEFLTYFNYEAQQDKSGLPNDRFSAERPEGSISTLTIQRTEQRDSAMYRCASSPGTSSYEQYFGPGTRLTVT.

As concerns this clonotype: A read error may account for a junction end that differs from germline. The chain links TRBV29-1 to TRBJ2-7, with 11 bases matching TRBD2. This CDR3 comprises 16 residues. Germline values: CDR1 SQVTM, CDR2 ANQGSEA. The CDR3 region has the DNA TGCAGCGTTGAAGTCCAGACTAGCGGGGTCGCCTACAAGCAGTACTTC. Its translation is CSVEVQTSGVAYKQYF.

This clonotype was detected ten times or more. DNA for the CDR3: TGTGCCAGCAGTTCCGCGGCTAGAACCTTGAACACTGAAGCTTTCTTT. It specifies CASSSAARTLNTEAFF. The rearrangement links TRBV12-3 or TRBV12-4 to TRBJ1-1; D call uncertain. V was shortened by 4 bases and J by 0 bases, with 15 bases between the two germline ends. CDR3 length: 16 amino acids.

This clonotype was recorded many times. The chain is built from TRBV10-3 and TRBJ2-2; 9 nucleotides match TRBD2. Per the germline V gene, CDR1 is ENHRY and CDR2 is SYGVKD. CDR3 size: 15 residues. V shed 7 bases, J shed 3 bases, and the junction held 6 bases outside the gene matches. The CDR3 DNA reads as TGTGCCATCACGGCGGGAGGGCCGGACACCGGGGAGCTGTTTTTT. It translates to CAITAGGPDTGELFF.

V usage is TRBV5-1 and J usage is TRBJ2-1; TRBD2 aligns across 8 bases. The CDR3 extends over 13 amino acids. Germline values: CDR1 SGHRS, CDR2 YFSETQ. With V trimmed by 2 bases and J by 9 bases, 4 bases remained unmatched. The CDR3 sequence: CASSLSGRIEQFF. CDR3 bases: TGCGCCAGCAGCTTAAGCGGGAGAATTGAGCAGTTCTTC. The full variable domain, rest sourced from reference TRBV5-1 and TRBJ2-1, is KAGVTQTPRYLIKTRGQQVTLSCSPISGHRSVSWYQQTPGQGLQFLFEYFSETQRNKGNFPGRFSGRQFSNSRSEMNVSTLELGDSALYLCASSLSGRIEQFFGPGTRLTVL.

This clonotype turned up a few times. The rearrangement links TRBV5-1 to TRBJ2-3; D not certain. Germline-derived CDR1 and CDR2 are SGHRS and YFSETQ. This CDR3 contains 13 residues. V gave up 4 bases and J gave up 4 bases, with 10 bases separating them. For the CDR3, the DNA is TGCGCCAGCAGCCATCAATCGGCAGATACGCAGTATTTT. Translated, it gives CASSHQSADTQYF.

This clonotype was seen repeatedly, ten times or more. This chain uses TRBV21-1 with TRBJ2-2; TRBD1, the table's D call, lacks a check against the DNA. TRBV21-1 constitutes a pseudogene. This CDR3 has 18 amino acids. The CDR3 coding sequence is TGTGCCAGCAGCAAATTACCTAAGGCAGGGGTTTCGTCCGGGGAGCTGTTTTTT. Translating it yields CASSKLPKAGVSSGELFF.

This chain uses TRBV5-5 with TRBJ2-5; 7 bases are a match to TRBD2. CDR1 and CDR2 (germline): SGHKS, YYEKEE (reference sequence). CDR3 length: 17 residues. J gave up 7 bases and V 1 base, and 16 bases lay outside the gene matches. The CDR3 sequence is CASSLTGAGKAARTQYF. As DNA, the CDR3 is TGTGCCAGCAGCTTGACCGGAGCGGGGAAGGCCGCGAGGACCCAGTACTTC.